Included here is one TCR beta chain sequence, with context. The antigen is not known. The sample is drawn from a study of cytomegalovirus exposure and HLA in healthy donors. Germline V CDR1 and CDR2: SGHVS, FQNEAQ. The V gene lost 5 bases and the J gene lost 4 bases, with 26 bases spanning the gap. This CDR3 region has 18 residues. TCRdb's table, derived via immunoSEQ multiplex PCR, lists solely in-frame clones and lacks some. The repertoire consists of approximately 150,000 clones, with 85% to 90% occurring once and the leading ten covering around 3.2%. General study findings and limits: Testing in vitro showed a few CMV-associated chains specific for CMV antigens. Reports showed the classifier diagnosing cytomegalovirus status with high specificity and sensitivity.

Sequencing was performed on PBMCs. This receptor was obtained from a woman between 18 and 29 years old in good health and CMV-seropositive. The chain is built from TRBV7-8 and TRBJ1-1, with a possible D match to TRBD1 (5 bases). Here the CDR3 DNA reads TGTGCCAGCAGCCGTCCAATTGGGGCAGGAGTAATATTCACTGAAGCTTTCTTT. Amino acid sequence: CASSRPIGAGVIFTEAFF.